This T cell receptor (beta chain) was captured in a study of OX40 agonist ivuxolimab in advanced cancers. Overall study context: Patient treatment consisted of intravenous ivuxolimab administration every 2 weeks at 0.01 to 10 mg/kg.

Study-level results: At doses 0.1 to 3.0 mg/kg, CD4+ and CD8+ clones expanded.

Germline CDR1 reads LGHNT; CDR2 reads FRNRAP. The length of the CDR3 is 19 residues. After removal of 1 base from V and 3 bases from J, the junction contained 13 bases not matched to a gene. A remark on this clone: Its antigen is unidentified.

The method was immunoSEQ multiplex PCR; TCRdb's version includes in-frame clones alone and lacks a portion of them. The sample shows tens of thousands of clones, about 85% of them seen only once. Blood specimens came from baseline, cycle 4 day 1, and cycle 7 day 1. Sequencing used CD4+ or CD8+ T cells sorted from blood, obtained in a trial of the OX40 agonist ivuxolimab. The chain couples TRBV12-5 to TRBJ2-2; 8 bases agree with TRBD1. This sequence originates from an adult with an advanced solid tumor such as melanoma, head and neck, liver or kidney cancer. The CDR3 spells CASGLDATPGGEDTGELFF. The CDR3 nucleotides are TGTGCTAGTGGTTTGGACGCCACGCCAGGGGGCGAGGACACCGGGGAGCTGTTTTTT.